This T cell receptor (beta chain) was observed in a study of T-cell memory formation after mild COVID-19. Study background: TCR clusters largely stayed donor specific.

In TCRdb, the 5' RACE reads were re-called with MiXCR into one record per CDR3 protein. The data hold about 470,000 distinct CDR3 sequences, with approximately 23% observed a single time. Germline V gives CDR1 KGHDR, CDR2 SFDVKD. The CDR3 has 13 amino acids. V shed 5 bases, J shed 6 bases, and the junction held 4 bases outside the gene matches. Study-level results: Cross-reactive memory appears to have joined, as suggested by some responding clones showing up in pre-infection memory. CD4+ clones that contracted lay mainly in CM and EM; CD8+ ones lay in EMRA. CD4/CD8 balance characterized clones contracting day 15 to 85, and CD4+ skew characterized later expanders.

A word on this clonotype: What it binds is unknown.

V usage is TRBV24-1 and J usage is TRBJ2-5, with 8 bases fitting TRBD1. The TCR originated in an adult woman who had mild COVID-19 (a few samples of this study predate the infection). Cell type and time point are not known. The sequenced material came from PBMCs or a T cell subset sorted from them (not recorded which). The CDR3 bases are TGTGCCACCAGTGCGACAGGGGCGAAGACCCAGTACTTC. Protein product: CATSATGAKTQYF.